The T cell receptor (beta chain) under discussion was sequenced for a study of radiotherapy plus CTLA-4 blockade in lung cancer. Only in-frame clones appear in the TCRdb table, and some are missing; sequencing was by immunoSEQ multiplex PCR. The sample includes around 130,000 clones, just under 90% of them seen just once. Study outcomes and limitations: In blood, early T cell clone dynamics reportedly predicted response best, together with interferon-beta. Some TCR clones had been derived from tumors. These clones expanded in peripheral blood after radiotherapy plus ipilimumab.

This CDR3 has 16 amino acids. V was clipped by 3 bases and J by 3 bases; unmatched bases: 5. Per germline, CDR1 SGHRS and CDR2 YFSETQ. People whose metastatic non-small-cell lung cancer was chemo-refractory got focal radiation along with CTLA-4 blockade by ipilimumab. Notes on this clone: No antigen is known for it.

This clonotype was sampled from a human donor with non-small cell lung cancer that progressed on radiotherapy plus ipilimumab. This material consisted of peripheral blood, taken from a patient treated with radiotherapy plus ipilimumab. This chain connects TRBV5-1 to TRBJ2-2; TRBD2 aligns across 10 bases. In DNA, the CDR3 is TGCGCCAGCAGCTCGCGGCTAGCGGGAGACACCGGGGAGCTGTTTTTT. Protein sequence: CASSSRLAGDTGELFF.